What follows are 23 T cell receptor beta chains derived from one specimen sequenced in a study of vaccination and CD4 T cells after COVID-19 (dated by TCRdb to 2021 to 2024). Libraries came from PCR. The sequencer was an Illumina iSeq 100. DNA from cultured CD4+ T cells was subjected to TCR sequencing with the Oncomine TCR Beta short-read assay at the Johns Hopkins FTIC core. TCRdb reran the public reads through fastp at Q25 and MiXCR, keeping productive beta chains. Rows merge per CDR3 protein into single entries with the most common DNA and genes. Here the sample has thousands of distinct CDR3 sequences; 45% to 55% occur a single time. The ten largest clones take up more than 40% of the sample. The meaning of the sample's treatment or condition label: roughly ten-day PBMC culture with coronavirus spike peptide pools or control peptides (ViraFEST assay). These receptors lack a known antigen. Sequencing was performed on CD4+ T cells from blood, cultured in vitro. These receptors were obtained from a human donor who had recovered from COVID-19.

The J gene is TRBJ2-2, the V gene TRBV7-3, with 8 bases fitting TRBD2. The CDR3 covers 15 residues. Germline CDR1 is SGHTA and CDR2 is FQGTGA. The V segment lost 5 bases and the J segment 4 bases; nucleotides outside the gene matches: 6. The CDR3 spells CASSTSGTSTGELFF. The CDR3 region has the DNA TGTGCCAGCAGCACATCCGGGACTAGCACCGGGGAGCTGTTTTTT.

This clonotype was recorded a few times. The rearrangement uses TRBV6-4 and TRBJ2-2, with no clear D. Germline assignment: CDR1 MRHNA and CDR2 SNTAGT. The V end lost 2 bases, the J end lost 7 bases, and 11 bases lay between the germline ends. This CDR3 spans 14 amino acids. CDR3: CASSDVKGVGELFF. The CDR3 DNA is TGTGCCAGCAGTGACGTTAAGGGTGTCGGGGAGCTGTTTTTT.

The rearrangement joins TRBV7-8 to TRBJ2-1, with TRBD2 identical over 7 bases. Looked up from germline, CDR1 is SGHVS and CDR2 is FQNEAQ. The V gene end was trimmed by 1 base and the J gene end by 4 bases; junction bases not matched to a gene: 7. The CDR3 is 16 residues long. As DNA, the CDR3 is TGTGCCAGCAGCTTAGGGGCGGGGGTCTCTTACAATGAGCAGTTCTTC. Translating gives CASSLGAGVSYNEQFF. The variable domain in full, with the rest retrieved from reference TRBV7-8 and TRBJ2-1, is GAGVSQSPRYKVAKRGQDVALRCDPISGHVSLFWYQQALGQGPEFLTYFQNEAQLDKSGLPSDRFFAERPEGSVSTLKIQRTQQEDSAVYLCASSLGAGVSYNEQFFGPGTRLTVL.

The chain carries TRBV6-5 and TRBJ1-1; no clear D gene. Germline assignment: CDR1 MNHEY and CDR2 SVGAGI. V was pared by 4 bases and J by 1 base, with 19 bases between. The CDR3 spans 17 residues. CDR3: CASSSPPGRSANTEAFF. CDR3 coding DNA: TGTGCCAGCAGTTCACCCCCGGGCCGCTCGGCGAACACTGAAGCTTTCTTT.

The CDR3 DNA follows: TGTGCCACCGCAATATCTATGGAGACCCAGTACTTC. Amino acids: CATAISMETQYF. This chain connects TRBV10-3 to TRBJ2-5, with D unclear. Trimming shortened V by 10 bases and J by 5 bases, and 14 bases separated the two germline ends. CDR1 is ENHRY and CDR2 is SYGVKD in the germline V gene. CDR3 length: 12 residues.

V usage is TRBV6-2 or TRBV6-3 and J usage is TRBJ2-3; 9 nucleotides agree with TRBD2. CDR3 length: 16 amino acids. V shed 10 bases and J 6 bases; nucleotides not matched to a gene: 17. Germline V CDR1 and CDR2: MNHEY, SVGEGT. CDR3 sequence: CATSSLGLAQGDTQYF. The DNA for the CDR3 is TGTGCCACCTCCTCCTTAGGACTAGCGCAGGGGGATACGCAGTATTTT.

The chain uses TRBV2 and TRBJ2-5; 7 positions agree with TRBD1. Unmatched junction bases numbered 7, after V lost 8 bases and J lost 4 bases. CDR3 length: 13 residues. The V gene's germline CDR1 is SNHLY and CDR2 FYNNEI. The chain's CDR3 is CASGTGVGETQYF. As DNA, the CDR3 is TGTGCCAGCGGAACAGGGGTTGGAGAGACCCAGTACTTC.

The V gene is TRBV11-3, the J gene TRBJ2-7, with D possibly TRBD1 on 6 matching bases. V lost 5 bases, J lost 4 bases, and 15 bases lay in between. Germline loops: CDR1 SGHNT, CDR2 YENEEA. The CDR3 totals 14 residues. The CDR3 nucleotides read TGTGCCAGCAGCACTTCCGGGACACATTACGAGCAGTACTTC. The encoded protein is CASSTSGTHYEQYF.

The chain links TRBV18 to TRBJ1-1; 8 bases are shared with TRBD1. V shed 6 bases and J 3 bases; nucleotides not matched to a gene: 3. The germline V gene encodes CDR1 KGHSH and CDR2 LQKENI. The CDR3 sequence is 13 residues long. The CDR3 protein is CASSIQGDTEAFF. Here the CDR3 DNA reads TGTGCCAGCTCTATACAGGGGGACACTGAAGCTTTCTTT.

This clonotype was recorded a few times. As DNA, the CDR3 is TGTGCCAGCAGTGAAAACTTGAACACTGAAGCTTTCTTT. Residues: CASSENLNTEAFF. This chain connects TRBV25-1 to TRBJ1-1; D is ambiguous. CDR1 MGHDK and CDR2 SYGVNS come from the germline V gene. Trimming removed 2 bases at V and 0 bases at J, with 4 bases between. The CDR3 consists of 13 residues.

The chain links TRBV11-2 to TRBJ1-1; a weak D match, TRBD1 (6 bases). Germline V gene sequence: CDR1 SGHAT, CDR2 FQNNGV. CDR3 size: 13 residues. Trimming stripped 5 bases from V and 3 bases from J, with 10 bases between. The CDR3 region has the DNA TGTGCCAGCAGCAGGGGACATTACACTGAAGCTTTCTTT. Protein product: CASSRGHYTEAFF.

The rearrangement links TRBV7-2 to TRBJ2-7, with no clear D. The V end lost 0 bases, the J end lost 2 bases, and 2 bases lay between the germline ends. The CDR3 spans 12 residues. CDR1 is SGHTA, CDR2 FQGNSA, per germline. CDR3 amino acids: CASSLAPYEQYF. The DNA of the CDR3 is TGTGCCAGCAGCTTAGCACCCTACGAGCAGTACTTC.

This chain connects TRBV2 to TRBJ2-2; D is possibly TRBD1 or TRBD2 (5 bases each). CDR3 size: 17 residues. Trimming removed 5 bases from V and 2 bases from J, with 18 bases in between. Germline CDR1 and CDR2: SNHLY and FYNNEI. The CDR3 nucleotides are TGTGCCAGCAGTACAATCATCCGGGACCTAAACACCGGGGAGCTGTTTTTT. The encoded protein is CASSTIIRDLNTGELFF. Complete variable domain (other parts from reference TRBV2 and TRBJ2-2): EPEVTQTPSHQVTQMGQEVILRCVPISNHLYFYWYRQILGQKVEFLVSFYNNEISEKSEIFDDQFSVERPDGSNFTLKIRSTKLEDSAMYFCASSTIIRDLNTGELFFGEGSRLTVL.

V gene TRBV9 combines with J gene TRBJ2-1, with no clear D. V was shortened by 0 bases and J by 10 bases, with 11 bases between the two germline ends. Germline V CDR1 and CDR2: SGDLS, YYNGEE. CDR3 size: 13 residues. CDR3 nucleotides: TGTGCCAGCAGCGTAGTCCCCCAGTTAGAGCAGTTCTTC. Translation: CASSVVPQLEQFF.

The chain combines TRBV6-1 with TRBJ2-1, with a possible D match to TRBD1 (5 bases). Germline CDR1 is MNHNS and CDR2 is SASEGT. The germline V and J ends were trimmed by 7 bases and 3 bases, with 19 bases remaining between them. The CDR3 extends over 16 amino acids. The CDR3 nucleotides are TGTGCCAGCAAAATTTTCCAGGGCCTAAGCTACAATGAGCAGTTCTTC. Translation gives CASKIFQGLSYNEQFF.

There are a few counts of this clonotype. Here the CDR3 DNA reads TGTGCCAGCAGCGTACCGGGACTCGATACTTCACCCCTCCACTTT. This gives the protein CASSVPGLDTSPLHF. The V gene is TRBV6-4, the J gene TRBJ1-6, with D maybe TRBD1 (5 bases). Germline CDR1 is MRHNA and CDR2 is SNTAGT. The CDR3 loop spans 15 amino acids. V gave up 6 bases and J gave up 9 bases, with 18 bases separating them.

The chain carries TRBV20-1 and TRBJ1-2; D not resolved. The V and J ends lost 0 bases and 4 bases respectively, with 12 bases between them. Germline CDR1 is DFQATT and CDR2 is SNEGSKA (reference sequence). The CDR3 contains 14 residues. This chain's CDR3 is CSARDGYRGYGYTF. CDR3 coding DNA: TGCAGTGCTAGAGATGGTTATCGGGGCTATGGCTACACCTTC.

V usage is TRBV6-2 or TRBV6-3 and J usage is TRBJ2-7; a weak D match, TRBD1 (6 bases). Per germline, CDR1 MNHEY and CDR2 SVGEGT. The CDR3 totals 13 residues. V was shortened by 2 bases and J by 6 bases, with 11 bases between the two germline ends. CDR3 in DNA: TGTGCCAGCAGTTACAACAGGGCTGGCGAGCAGTACTTC. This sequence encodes CASSYNRAGEQYF.

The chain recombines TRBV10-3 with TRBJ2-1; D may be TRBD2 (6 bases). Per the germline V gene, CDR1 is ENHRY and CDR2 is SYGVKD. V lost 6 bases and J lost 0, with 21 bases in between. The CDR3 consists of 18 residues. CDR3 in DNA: TGTGCCATCAGGGGGGGTTCGTCCGGACCTAGCTCCTACAATGAGCAGTTCTTC. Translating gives CAIRGGSSGPSSYNEQFF.

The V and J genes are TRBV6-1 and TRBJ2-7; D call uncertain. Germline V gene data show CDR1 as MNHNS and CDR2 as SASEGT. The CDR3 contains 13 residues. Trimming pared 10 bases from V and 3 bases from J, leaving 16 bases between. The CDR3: CATRSETVYEQYF. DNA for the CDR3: TGTGCCACCCGATCTGAAACAGTCTACGAGCAGTACTTC.

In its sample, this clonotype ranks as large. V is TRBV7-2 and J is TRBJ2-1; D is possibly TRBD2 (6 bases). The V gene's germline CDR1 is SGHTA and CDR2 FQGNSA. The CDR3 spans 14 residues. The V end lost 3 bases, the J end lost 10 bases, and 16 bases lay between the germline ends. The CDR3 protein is CASSFSEGLREQFF. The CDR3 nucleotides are TGTGCCAGCAGCTTCTCGGAGGGCCTCAGGGAGCAGTTCTTC.

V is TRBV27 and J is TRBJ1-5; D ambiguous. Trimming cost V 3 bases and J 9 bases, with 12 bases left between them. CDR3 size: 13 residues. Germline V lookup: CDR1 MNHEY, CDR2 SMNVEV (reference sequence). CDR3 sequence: CASSLNGGSPQHF. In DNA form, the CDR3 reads TGTGCCAGCAGTTTGAATGGAGGGTCGCCCCAGCATTTT.

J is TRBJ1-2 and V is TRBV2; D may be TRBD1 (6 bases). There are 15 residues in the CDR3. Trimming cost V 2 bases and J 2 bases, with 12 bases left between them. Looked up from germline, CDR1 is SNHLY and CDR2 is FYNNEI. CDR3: CASSESGALNYGYTF. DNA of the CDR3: TGTGCCAGCAGTGAATCAGGGGCACTGAACTATGGCTACACCTTC.